This record concerns one T cell receptor (beta chain) sequence. Its matching antigen is unknown. V shed 6 bases and J shed 5 bases, with 14 bases lying between them. The CDR3 runs to 14 residues. In germline, CDR1 is DFQATT, CDR2 SNEGSKA (reference sequence). These data belong to a study of T cell repertoires in cytomegalovirus infection. Overall study context: Matching HLA type and CMV infection were both indicated by public TCR beta signatures. Study-wide points: There were carriers of CMV plus the relevant HLA, and cumulative public TCR beta family frequency identified them. In two of eight donors, the top clonotype was HLA-C-restricted CMV-specific.

TCRdb called the reads again in MiXCR, with one record for every CDR3 protein. The table includes about 740,000 distinct CDR3 sequences, 35% detected once. The sample taken for sequencing was PBMCs. The rearrangement joins TRBV20-1 to TRBJ1-6; D is unclear. This TCR was recovered from a human donor in good health (CMV status not recorded). Some clones in this sample may be carry-over from other donors' samples. The CDR3 DNA follows: TGCAGTGCGACGGACCCGTCCAATAATTCACCCCTCCACTTT. Translating gives CSATDPSNNSPLHF.